This T cell receptor (beta chain) is drawn from a study of T cell repertoires in cytomegalovirus infection. At the level of the study: Well-studied HLA-B-restricted epitopes and recently identified HLA-C-restricted epitopes of CMV were both used in the study. Public TCR beta signatures were indicative of both CMV infection and a matching HLA type.

This clonotype was counted at least ten times. Its antigen is unknown. MiXCR, applied by TCRdb to the reads, yields one record per CDR3 protein. In the table there are some 920,000 distinct CDR3 sequences, roughly 31% of which are singletons. This CDR3 comprises 13 residues. V shed 5 bases and J 7 bases; nucleotides not matched to a gene: 2. Germline CDR1 SGHVS, CDR2 FQNEAQ. Study-wide results and caveats: The study found HLA-C-restricted CMV-specific TCR beta clonotypes dominating the ex vivo response.

The material sequenced was cultured CD8+ T cells from PBMCs, taken from culture after CMV antigen stimulation. The source of this sequence is a human donor in good health (CMV status not recorded). Some clones in this sample may be carry-over from other donors' samples. The chain has TRBV7-8 and TRBJ1-6; TRBD1 matches at 7 bases. The CDR3 is CASSTGQNSPLHF. In DNA form, the CDR3 reads TGTGCCAGCAGCACGGGACAGAATTCACCCCTCCACTTT. The whole variable domain, filled in from reference TRBV7-8 and TRBJ1-6, reads GAGVSQSPRYKVAKRGQDVALRCDPISGHVSLFWYQQALGQGPEFLTYFQNEAQLDKSGLPSDRFFAERPEGSVSTLKIQRTQQEDSAVYLCASSTGQNSPLHFGNGTRLTVT.